This T cell receptor beta chain was documented in a study of regulatory T cells in long-lasting Graves disease (dated by TCRdb to the early 2020s). Context from the whole study: To count as having persistent Graves' disease, a patient had to have received antithyroid drug treatment for over 5 years with TSH receptor autoantibodies remaining persistently positive. Peripheral blood TCR sequencing and RNA sequencing compared persistent Graves' disease patients with newly diagnosed Graves' disease patients. The study took place in China and was registered as a clinical trial. TCR sequencing covered about 13 persistent and 20 or so newly diagnosed Graves' disease patients, 33 samples in total. On average, persistent Graves' disease patients in the clinical cohort had been on antithyroid drugs for eight to twelve years. Results and caveats for the whole study, not just this receptor: Only the TCR beta chain was sequenced and analyzed. Persistent disease showed preferential use of TRBV28, TRBJ1-2 and TRBJ2-5, whereas newly diagnosed disease favored TRBV20-1 and TRBJ2-1. A larger number of public clonotypes was shared among persistent patients (approximately 2,500) than among newly diagnosed patients (roughly 980). As a limitation, the authors acknowledged that the small sample size may reduce accuracy. Compared with newly diagnosed patients, patients with persistent Graves' disease had lower TCR Shannon entropy and fewer highly expanded clones, which suggests clonal expansion. Because the primary lesion, thyroid tissue, could not be accessed, the study looked at peripheral blood alone.

This clonotype was seen many times. Which antigen it targets is not known. The sample holds no much larger clone one base away, and base qualities are not on file. The CDR3 runs 15 amino acids, cysteine and phenylalanine included. Just CDR3 DNA is preserved here, 45 bases in frame from base 1. Clipping removes 6 bases from V and 3 bases from J, with 7 as the unmatched junction base count. This sample's time point label indicates: persistent/refractory GD, antithyroid drugs over 5 years with positive TRAb. For both TCR sequencing and RNA sequencing, RNA was extracted from PBMCs using TRIzol. The diagnosis of Graves' disease was made according to American Thyroid Association guidelines. Patients were recruited from an endocrinology department in Xi'an, China. Each patient gave 7.5 to 10 milliliters of peripheral blood, collected in an EDTA anticoagulant tube. Ficoll Paque Plus density gradient separation was used to isolate PBMCs, and no additional T cell sorting was done. RNA quality was checked with an Agilent 2100 Bioanalyzer and agarose gel, and concentration with a NanoDrop 2000.

Library creation used multiplex PCR. Sequenced using an Illumina HiSeq 4000. CDR3 regions were amplified by Arm-PCR with iRepertoire HTBI primers to construct TCR beta libraries. Before sequencing, the PCR products went through gel purification. The paper's processing steps were these. Gene usage analysis of CDR3 amino acid clonotypes used the approximately 56 TRBV and about 15 TRBJ segments found across samples. COPE and FqMerger were used to merge the filtered high-quality paired reads into contigs. BLAST was used to align contigs to IMGT TRBV, TRBD and TRBJ reference genes, and CDR3 was defined according to IMGT. Highly expanded clones were defined as clonotypes with a frequency above 0.1%. Repertoire diversity was measured by Shannon entropy, and V-J evenness by the Gini coefficient. Public clonotypes were defined as clonotypes shared by more than one individual. TCRdb itself trimmed the public reads at Q25 with fastp, ran MiXCR and retained productive beta chains. Each record represents a unique CDR3 protein, reported with the most common genes and DNA among its rows. The authors' filters were not applied to this entry. The sample table contains 400,000 to 500,000 distinct CDR3 sequences; only one count was recorded for approximately 23% of them. The top ten clonotypes cover around 13% of the sample.

The source material was peripheral blood mononuclear cells (PBMCs), sampled when the disease was refractory, from a patient treated with antithyroid drugs. In this chain, TRBV12-3 or TRBV12-4 is recombined with TRBJ1-5, and 8 junctional nucleotides match TRBD1. The sequence was obtained from a female donor with Graves disease. The DNA reads TGTGCCAGCAGAGCACAGGGGGGACTCAATCAGCCCCAGCATTTT. It encodes CASRAQGGLNQPQHF.